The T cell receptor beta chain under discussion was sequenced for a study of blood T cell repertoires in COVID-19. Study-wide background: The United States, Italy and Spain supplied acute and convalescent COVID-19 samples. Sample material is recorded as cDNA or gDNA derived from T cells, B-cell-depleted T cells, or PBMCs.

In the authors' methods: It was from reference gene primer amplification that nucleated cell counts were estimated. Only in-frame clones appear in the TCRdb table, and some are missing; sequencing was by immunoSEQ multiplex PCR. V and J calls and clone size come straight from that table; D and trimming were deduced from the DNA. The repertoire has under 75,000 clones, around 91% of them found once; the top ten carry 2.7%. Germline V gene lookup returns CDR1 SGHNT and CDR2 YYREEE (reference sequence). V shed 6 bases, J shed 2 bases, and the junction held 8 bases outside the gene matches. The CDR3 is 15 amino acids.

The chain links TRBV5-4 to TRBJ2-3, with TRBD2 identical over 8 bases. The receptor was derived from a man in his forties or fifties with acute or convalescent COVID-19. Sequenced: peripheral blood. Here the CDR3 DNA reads TGTGCCAGCACCCCGAGCGGGAGTACCACAGATACGCAGTATTTT. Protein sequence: CASTPSGSTTDTQYF.